This T cell receptor beta chain was observed in a study of T cells in Graves' hyperthyroidism and ophthalmopathy. This clonotype was seen only a few times. Hyperthyroidism was newly diagnosed in patients aged 18 to 65 (duration under 2 months). RNA transcripts provided the source from which TCR beta CDR3 regions were amplified. First-round RT-PCR with HTBI primers amplified the TCR CDR3 region. TCRdb re-called the multiplex PCR reads through MiXCR, storing one row per CDR3 protein. This table holds roughly 570,000 distinct CDR3 sequences, around 14% found once. The CDR3 sequence is 15 residues long. CDR1 is LGHDT and CDR2 is YNNKEL in the germline V gene (reference sequence). With 4 bases removed from V and 0 bases from J, the gap between germline ends came to 11 bases.

This clonotype was obtained from a woman in her twenties or thirties with Graves' hyperthyroidism. The specimen sequenced was blood. The chain has TRBV3-1 and TRBJ2-3; the D gene is possibly TRBD2 (6 bases). The CDR3 DNA sequence: TGTGCCAGCAGCCGGTCTAGCGTTAGCACAGATACGCAGTATTTT. Protein: CASSRSSVSTDTQYF.